The source of this TCR beta chain is a study of cytomegalovirus exposure and HLA in healthy donors. About this clone itself: Its antigen is unknown.

Produced via immunoSEQ multiplex PCR; TCRdb's table is partial and in-frame only. The repertoire holds more than 85,000 clones, around 93% seen once, with around 1.2% in the top ten. This CDR3 is 14 amino acids long. Looked up from germline, CDR1 is MDHEN and CDR2 is SYDVKM. V was pared by 3 bases and J by 4 bases, with 12 bases between. Study-level points and caveats: According to the study, approximately 150 TCR beta chains were cytomegalovirus-associated.

This sequence originates from a woman aged 25 to 39 in good health and CMV-seropositive. This sequence joins TRBV28 and TRBJ1-2; a possible D gene is TRBD1 (5 bases). The sequenced material came from PBMCs. The CDR3 nucleotides read TGTGCCAGCAGTTTCCCAATCGACAGCTATGGCTACACCTTC. Amino acid sequence: CASSFPIDSYGYTF.